This TCR beta chain was sequenced for a study of cytomegalovirus exposure and HLA in healthy donors. Study background: Within the Caucasian-associated ancestry cluster were roughly 81% of the approximately 390 genotyped donors. Findings of the study overall: Sequencing likely caused a cluster of highly shared sequence variants.

With 5 bases clipped from V and 3 bases from J, the junction kept 7 bases outside the gene matches. The CDR3 extends over 16 amino acids. Per germline, CDR1 SGHTA and CDR2 FQGTGA. With 60 Vbeta and 13 Jbeta primers, the PCR was carried out. Clones were sequenced by immunoSEQ multiplex PCR, and TCRdb holds only the in-frame ones, with some missing. In the table there are 130,000 to 150,000 clones, just under 70% of which are singletons. Notes on this clone: Its antigen is unidentified.

This receptor was taken from a man aged 60 to 75 in good health and CMV-seronegative. The material sequenced was PBMCs. The chain links TRBV7-3 to TRBJ2-2, with TRBD2 identical over 9 bases. The CDR3 sequence: CASSPAGGGHTGELFF. CDR3 nucleotides: TGTGCCAGCAGCCCAGCGGGAGGAGGGCACACCGGGGAGCTGTTTTTT.